A selection of T cell receptor beta chains follows, all from one sample in a study of T-cell reconstitution after alpha-beta-depleted transplantation in children. TCRdb passed the PCR reads through MiXCR, listing each CDR3 protein once. There are around 270,000 distinct CDR3 sequences in the sample; just over 7.5% occur only once, and 8.5% to 9.5% lies in the top ten. Material: peripheral blood, obtained 360 days after TCRalphabeta/CD19-depleted stem cell transplant. These TCRs come from a female patient between 2 and 15 years old who had a stem cell transplant for Fanconi anemia, so the T cells may come from the graft donor. CDR3s include the opening cysteine and the closing phenylalanine or tryptophan. The D gene is left open where the match is weak. Expanded clones get a size class; other rows say once, few or many, or leave the size out.

TRBV20-1,TRBJ1-1,.,.,CSASQTGNTEAFF,TGCAGTGCTAGCCAGACAGGGAACACTGAAGCTTTCTTT
TRBV5-1,TRBJ1-2,.,many,CASSLEPYGYTF,TGCGCCAGCAGCTTGGAGCCCTATGGCTACACCTTC
TRBV12-3/TRBV12-4,TRBJ2-1,TRBD1,many,CASSRAGGGEQFF,TGTGCCAGCAGCCGCGCAGGGGGCGGTGAGCAGTTCTTC
TRBV20-1,TRBJ1-1,.,.,CSARVRGWDTEAFF,TGCAGTGCTAGAGTTCGGGGTTGGGACACTGAAGCTTTCTTT
TRBV10-3,TRBJ1-1,TRBD1,few,CAISARTGGYWNTEAFF,TGTGCCATCAGTGCCAGGACAGGGGGATACTGGAACACTGAAGCTTTCTTT
TRBV29-1,TRBJ2-7,TRBD2,many,CSVDRATSDTYEQYF,TGCAGCGTTGACAGGGCGACTAGCGATACCTACGAGCAGTACTTC
TRBV12-3/TRBV12-4,TRBJ2-5,.,many,CASSPRQTQETQYF,TGTGCCAGCAGTCCTCGACAAACCCAAGAGACCCAGTACTTC
TRBV5-1,TRBJ2-3,TRBD1,many,CASSLGGWTGPTDTQYF,TGCGCCAGCAGCTTGGGTGGATGGACAGGGCCCACAGATACGCAGTATTTT
TRBV12-3/TRBV12-4,TRBJ2-1,.,many,CASSRSYNEQFF,TGTGCCAGCAGTCGCTCCTACAATGAGCAGTTCTTC
TRBV5-1,TRBJ2-3,TRBD1,few,CASSFIDRGGTDTQYF,TGCGCCAGCAGCTTTATCGACAGGGGTGGCACAGATACGCAGTATTTT
TRBV12-3/TRBV12-4,TRBJ1-1,.,many,CASSLGGINTEAFF,TGTGCCAGCAGCTTGGGTGGGATTAACACTGAAGCTTTCTTT
TRBV5-1,TRBJ1-4,.,many,CASSLMVGMEEKLFF,TGCGCCAGCAGCTTGATGGTCGGCATGGAGGAAAAACTGTTTTTT
TRBV7-3,TRBJ2-1,.,many,CASSLDSALKQFF,TGTGCCAGCAGCTTAGACTCGGCCCTAAAGCAGTTCTTC
TRBV5-1,TRBJ2-5,.,.,CATRWTDLDWETQYF,TGCGCCACCCGGTGGACAGACCTCGATTGGGAGACCCAGTACTTC
TRBV12-3/TRBV12-4,TRBJ2-7,.,few,CASSARLVGTYEQYF,TGTGCCAGCAGCGCCCGACTGGTAGGGACCTACGAGCAGTACTTC
TRBV11-2,TRBJ1-1,.,.,CASSLGWGRGYTEAFF,TGTGCCAGCAGCTTAGGATGGGGCAGGGGTTACACTGAAGCTTTCTTT
TRBV2,TRBJ1-1,.,few,CASRSKDVSLNTEAFF,TGTGCCAGCAGATCAAAGGACGTATCTTTGAACACTGAAGCTTTCTTT
TRBV5-1,TRBJ2-2,.,.,CASSLGGGWPGELFF,TGCGCCAGCAGCTTAGGAGGTGGATGGCCCGGGGAGCTGTTTTTT
TRBV6-8,TRBJ2-1,.,.,CASKGGESSYNEQFF,TGTGCCAGCAAGGGCGGGGAGAGCTCCTACAATGAGCAGTTCTTC
TRBV28,TRBJ2-7,.,many,CASSLLSPWEQYF,TGTGCCAGCAGTTTACTCTCTCCCTGGGAGCAGTACTTC
TRBV10-3,TRBJ2-5,.,many,CAISDGTLQMEQETQYF,TGTGCCATCAGTGATGGGACCCTACAAATGGAACAAGAGACCCAGTACTTC
TRBV5-5,TRBJ1-4,.,few,CASSFGESNEKLFF,TGTGCCAGCAGCTTTGGGGAGTCTAATGAAAAACTGTTTTTT
TRBV29-1,TRBJ2-6,.,many,CSVEELGSSGANVLTF,TGCAGCGTTGAAGAGTTGGGCAGCTCTGGGGCCAACGTCCTGACTTTC
TRBV7-2,TRBJ1-4,.,many,CASSLAESGRGENEKLFF,TGTGCCAGCAGCTTAGCGGAATCGGGACGGGGGGAGAATGAAAAACTGTTTTTT
TRBV29-1,TRBJ2-1,.,many,CSVRLSGQGGYEQFF,TGCAGCGTCCGGTTGAGTGGACAGGGAGGGTATGAGCAGTTCTTC
TRBV20-1,TRBJ2-7,TRBD1,many,CSAINRGYEQYF,TGCAGTGCTATTAACAGGGGCTACGAGCAGTACTTC
TRBV12-3/TRBV12-4,TRBJ1-4,TRBD1,many,CASLGGQVGTTNEKLFF,TGTGCCAGCCTTGGGGGACAGGTGGGCACAACTAATGAAAAACTGTTTTTT
TRBV3-1,TRBJ1-5,.,.,CASSQAGQGHSIVF,TGTGCCAGCAGCCAAGCGGGTCAAGGTCACAGCATAGTTTTT
TRBV6-1,TRBJ2-7,.,many,CASRTEQFPYEQYF,TGTGCCAGCAGAACGGAACAGTTCCCCTACGAGCAGTACTTC
TRBV18,TRBJ2-7,.,many,CASSPRPYEQYF,TGTGCCAGCTCACCACGCCCTTACGAGCAGTACTTC
TRBV9,TRBJ1-4,.,.,CASSVDPPGGSLGEKLFF,TGTGCCAGCAGCGTAGACCCGCCTGGGGGCTCTTTAGGTGAAAAACTGTTTTTT
TRBV7-3,TRBJ2-7,.,.,CASSLSGNPYEQYF,TGTGCCAGCAGCCTTAGCGGAAACCCCTACGAGCAGTACTTC
TRBV20-1,TRBJ1-1,.,few,CSAREPRRAFMNTEAFF,TGCAGTGCTAGAGAGCCCCGTCGGGCATTCATGAACACTGAAGCTTTCTTT
TRBV11-2,TRBJ2-7,.,.,CASSLRHRNYEQYF,TGTGCCAGCAGCTTACGGCACCGGAACTACGAGCAGTACTTC
TRBV11-1,TRBJ1-1,.,few,CASSLTSLAEGIGDTEAFF,TGTGCCAGCAGCTTAACTTCCCTGGCGGAGGGGATCGGTGACACTGAAGCTTTCTTT
TRBV30,TRBJ1-2,.,.,CAWSTHLRVRGYTF,TGTGCCTGGAGTACTCACCTCAGGGTGCGGGGCTACACCTTC
TRBV7-9,TRBJ1-2,.,few,CASSSAPGREGYTF,TGTGCCAGCAGCTCTGCCCCCGGGAGGGAAGGCTACACCTTC
TRBV4-3,TRBJ1-2,TRBD1,.,CASSQDSGTGGSYGYTF,TGCGCCAGCAGCCAAGATAGTGGTACAGGGGGCAGCTATGGCTACACCTTC
TRBV7-2,TRBJ2-7,.,many,CASSLSPGANEQYF,TGTGCCAGCAGCCTATCTCCAGGGGCCAACGAGCAGTACTTC
TRBV6-2/TRBV6-3,TRBJ2-3,TRBD2,many,CASWKAGGTDTQYF,TGTGCCAGCTGGAAGGCGGGGGGCACAGATACGCAGTATTTT
TRBV20-1,TRBJ2-5,TRBD2,few,CSASRGTSGRKETQYF,TGCAGTGCTTCCCGGGGGACTAGCGGGAGGAAAGAGACCCAGTACTTC
TRBV28,TRBJ1-5,.,.,CASSFWGDRDQPQHF,TGTGCCAGCAGTTTTTGGGGGGACCGAGATCAGCCCCAGCATTTT
TRBV11-3,TRBJ2-1,TRBD2,many,CASSFEGSGSNEQFF,TGTGCCAGCAGCTTTGAAGGTAGCGGGAGCAATGAGCAGTTCTTC
TRBV4-2,TRBJ2-4,TRBD2,.,CASSQEAGESKNIQYF,TGTGCCAGCAGCCAAGAGGCGGGGGAATCCAAAAACATTCAGTACTTC
TRBV10-3,TRBJ2-3,.,many,CAISEDGPRTDTQYF,TGTGCCATCAGTGAAGACGGGCCACGCACAGATACGCAGTATTTT
TRBV5-1,TRBJ1-2,.,few,CASSFWGYNYGYTF,TGCGCCAGCAGCTTCTGGGGGTATAACTATGGCTACACCTTC
TRBV9,TRBJ2-4,TRBD1,few,CASSVDLPGGSKNIQYF,TGTGCCAGCAGCGTAGACCTCCCAGGGGGCTCCAAAAACATTCAGTACTTC
TRBV21-1,TRBJ1-1,.,few,CASSKERANTEAFF,TGTGCCAGCAGCAAAGAAAGGGCGAACACTGAAGCTTTCTTT
TRBV27,TRBJ2-3,TRBD2,few,CASSLEFTGGRVTDTQYF,TGTGCCAGCAGTTTAGAGTTCACGGGAGGGCGGGTGACAGATACGCAGTATTTT
TRBV6-2/TRBV6-3,TRBJ2-7,.,many,CASTLIQGFHEQYF,TGTGCCAGCACCCTAATCCAGGGCTTCCACGAGCAGTACTTC
TRBV28,TRBJ2-3,TRBD2,.,CASSFGLAGAPSDTQYF,TGTGCCAGCAGTTTCGGACTAGCGGGGGCCCCGTCAGATACGCAGTATTTT
TRBV7-8,TRBJ2-4,TRBD1,few,CASTLGQGYIQYF,TGTGCCAGCACTCTTGGACAGGGCTACATTCAGTACTTC
TRBV20-1,TRBJ2-5,TRBD2,few,CSASEISGGESGGTQYF,TGCAGTGCTAGTGAGATTAGCGGGGGGGAGTCGGGTGGGACCCAGTACTTC
TRBV20-1,TRBJ2-1,TRBD2,many,CSASLVLAGANEQFF,TGCAGTGCTAGCTTGGTCCTAGCGGGGGCGAATGAGCAGTTCTTC
TRBV29-1,TRBJ1-1,.,many,CSSRGAGETEAFF,TGCAGCTCTCGGGGGGCCGGGGAAACTGAAGCTTTCTTT
TRBV4-3,TRBJ2-3,TRBD1,many,CASSQRTGATDTQYF,TGCGCCAGCAGCCAAAGGACAGGGGCCACAGATACGCAGTATTTT
TRBV19,TRBJ2-1,.,.,CASSRAFGEQFF,TGTGCCAGTAGTAGGGCGTTCGGGGAGCAGTTCTTC
TRBV28,TRBJ1-3,.,.,CASSPPGLRNTIYF,TGTGCCAGCAGCCCACCGGGCCTTCGAAACACCATATATTTT